Listed here are 30 T cell receptor beta chains from one sample, sequenced in a study of T cell responses to AZD1222 COVID-19 vaccine. TCRdb keeps only in-frame clones here, not all; method: immunoSEQ multiplex PCR. The sample has 130,000 to 150,000 clones; around 90% are singletons. This sample comprised peripheral blood, obtained on day 0 of MenACWY control vaccination. The source of these receptors is an adult in good health.

CDR3 DNA: TGTGCTAGTGGTTTGAACAGTGGCCCTGAAGCTTTCTTT. Protein sequence: CASGLNSGPEAFF. The chain carries TRBV12-5 and TRBJ1-1; D gene unclear. This CDR3 comprises 13 residues. Trimming cost V 2 bases and J 6 bases, with 10 bases left between them. Germline CDR1 LGHNT, CDR2 FRNRAP.

The chain couples TRBV6-4 to TRBJ1-6; D not resolved. Germline V CDR1 and CDR2: MRHNA, SNTAGT. The CDR3 has 15 amino acids. The V gene lost 7 bases and the J gene lost 6 bases, with 16 bases spanning the gap. The CDR3 DNA reads TGTGCCAGCACCCCGAACGCTGGGCCTAATTCACCCCTCCACTTT. Protein sequence: CASTPNAGPNSPLHF.

The sample holds one count of this clone. V usage is TRBV28 and J usage is TRBJ1-5; D may be TRBD1 (5 bases). This CDR3 comprises 16 residues. Germline assignment: CDR1 MDHEN and CDR2 SYDVKM. Trimming cost V 4 bases and J 4 bases, with 17 bases left between them. The DNA of the CDR3 is TGTGCCAGCAGTTCTTCTGGAGCAGGGAGGAATCAGCCCCAGCATTTT. This translates into CASSSSGAGRNQPQHF.

This chain joins TRBV3-1 (or the pseudogene TRBV3-2) and TRBJ2-2; D remains ambiguous. The length of the CDR3 is 15 residues. V lost 1 base, J lost 3 bases, and 9 bases lay in between. From germline, CDR1 is LGHDT and CDR2 YNNKEL (reference sequence). CDR3 amino acids: CASSQGPTHTGELFF. CDR3 DNA: TGTGCCAGCAGCCAAGGTCCCACCCACACCGGGGAGCTGTTTTTT.

This clone came up a few times. The chain couples TRBV4-2 to TRBJ1-1, with D possibly matching TRBD1 (6 bases). The CDR3 extends over 14 amino acids. The V and J ends lost 3 bases and 4 bases respectively, with 12 bases between them. Looked up from germline, CDR1 is LGHNA and CDR2 is YNFKEQ. The CDR3: CASSQGGASTEAFF. The DNA for the CDR3 is TGTGCCAGCAGCCAGGGGGGCGCCAGCACTGAAGCTTTCTTT.

The J gene is TRBJ1-1, the V gene TRBV10-1; D may be TRBD1 (5 bases). Between the trimmed V and J ends, which lost 6 bases and 4 bases, there was a span of 12 bases. From germline, CDR1 is WNHNN and CDR2 SYGVQD (reference sequence). The CDR3 runs to 13 residues. CDR3 bases: TGCGCCAGCAGGCTCGGGACCGGCACTGAAGCTTTCTTT. Residues: CASRLGTGTEAFF.

This rearrangement joins TRBV10-3 to TRBJ1-3; maybe TRBD1 (5 bases). Trimming shortened V by 3 bases and J by 2 bases, and 8 bases separated the two germline ends. Per germline, CDR1 ENHRY and CDR2 SYGVKD. The CDR3 is made up of 14 amino acids. CDR3 amino acids: CAISEAGAGNTIYF. For the CDR3, the DNA is TGTGCCATCAGTGAAGCGGGGGCTGGAAACACCATATATTTT.

The genes are TRBV4-1 and TRBJ1-3, with D uncertain. This CDR3 spans 13 amino acids. Looked up from germline, CDR1 is MGHRA and CDR2 is YSYEKL. Trimming pared 5 bases from V and 7 bases from J, leaving 12 bases between. This CDR3 reads CASSLYLGNTIYF. Here the CDR3 DNA reads TGCGCCAGCAGCTTGTATCTTGGGAACACCATATATTTT.

The chain has TRBV27 and TRBJ2-2; possible D gene TRBD2, 6 bases. The CDR3 contains 16 residues. CDR1 and CDR2 (germline): MNHEY, SMNVEV (reference sequence). Trimming took 4 bases from V and 3 from J, leaving 15 bases between them. CDR3 region: CASSSPGSTHTGELFF. For the CDR3, the DNA is TGTGCCAGCAGTTCCCCCGGGAGTACCCACACCGGGGAGCTGTTTTTT.

The chain uses TRBV7-7 and TRBJ2-7; 7 bases are shared with TRBD2. This CDR3 region has 16 residues. The V segment lost 5 bases and the J segment 5 bases; nucleotides outside the gene matches: 15. Germline values: CDR1 SSHAT, CDR2 FNYEAQ (reference sequence). As DNA, the CDR3 is TGTGCCAGCAGCCCCCCCATGGGAGGGTTGAGGAACGAGCAGTACTTC. It is translated as CASSPPMGGLRNEQYF.

The J gene is TRBJ2-1, the V gene TRBV9; TRBD2 agrees at 7 bases. The germline gives CDR1 SGDLS, CDR2 YYNGEE. The junction had 9 bases not matched to a gene; V was cut back by 3 bases and J by 12 bases. CDR3 size: 13 residues. CDR3 bases: TGTGCCAGCAGCGAGACCAGAGCGGGAAGGCAGTTCTTC. This sequence encodes CASSETRAGRQFF.

V is TRBV7-2 and J is TRBJ1-5; tentative D call: TRBD1 (5 bases). V shed 0 bases and J shed 7 bases, with 10 bases lying between them. In germline, CDR1 is SGHTA, CDR2 FQGNSA. This CDR3 region has 14 residues. CDR3 sequence (DNA): TGTGCCAGCAGCTTAGCGGGCAGGGACCAGCCCCAGCATTTT. Protein sequence: CASSLAGRDQPQHF.

This clone was seen only once. This chain uses TRBV27 with TRBJ1-1, with 7 bases aligning to TRBD1. Germline loops: CDR1 MNHEY, CDR2 SMNVEV (reference sequence). The CDR3 sequence is 16 residues long. The V and J ends lost 1 base and 5 bases, in that order; junction bases with no gene match: 10. The CDR3 sequence is CASSLWTGGGQTEAFF. The CDR3 region has the DNA TGTGCCAGCAGTTTATGGACGGGAGGGGGACAGACTGAAGCTTTCTTT.

The V and J genes are TRBV3-1 (or the pseudogene TRBV3-2) and TRBJ1-3; D gene ambiguous. The CDR3 covers 14 residues. V was cut by 0 bases and J by 7 bases, with 10 bases left in between. Germline loops: CDR1 LGHDT, CDR2 YNNKEL (reference sequence). The CDR3 DNA follows: TGTGCCAGCAGCCAAGAGGGTTCGAGTAACACCATATATTTT. As protein: CASSQEGSSNTIYF.

The chain is built from TRBV6-5 and TRBJ1-2; no reliable D call. The V and J ends lost 0 bases and 2 bases respectively, with 7 bases between them. Germline-derived CDR1 and CDR2 are MNHEY and SVGAGI. This CDR3 comprises 14 residues. CDR3 sequence: CASSYSYPNYGYTF. As DNA, the CDR3 is TGTGCCAGCAGTTACTCTTACCCGAACTATGGCTACACCTTC.

This clone turned up a few times. The chain couples TRBV19 to TRBJ1-4; 7 positions match TRBD1. The CDR3 totals 14 residues. Looked up from germline, CDR1 is LNHDA and CDR2 is SQIVND (reference sequence). Germline trimming cut 8 bases from V and 7 bases from J; bases unmatched to any gene: 10. CDR3 residues: CASSPTGWGEKLFF. CDR3 sequence (DNA): TGTGCCAGTTCCCCGACAGGGTGGGGTGAAAAACTGTTTTTT.

The V and J genes are TRBV6-6 and TRBJ1-1; TRBD1 matches 7 bases. The CDR3 totals 12 residues. V was pared by 8 bases and J by 5 bases, with 5 bases of the junction left unmatched. Per germline, CDR1 MNHNY and CDR2 SVGAGI (reference sequence). This CDR3 is CASEEQGTEAFF. CDR3 coding DNA: TGTGCCAGCGAGGAACAGGGGACTGAAGCTTTCTTT.

The V gene is TRBV30, the J gene TRBJ2-7; a possible D gene is TRBD2 (6 bases). V was pared by 0 bases and J by 10 bases, with 16 bases between. CDR3 size: 13 residues. Germline V CDR1 and CDR2: GTSNPN, SVGIG (reference sequence). For the CDR3, the DNA is TGTGCCTGGAGTGTTGGGAGGCAATTTCATCAGTACTTC. Residues: CAWSVGRQFHQYF. Supplemented by reference TRBV30 and TRBJ2-7, the full variable domain reads SQTIHQWPATLVQPVGSPLSLECTVEGTSNPNLYWYRQAAGRGLQLLFYSVGIGQISSEVPQNLSASRPQDRQFILSSKKLLLSDSGFYLCAWSVGRQFHQYFGPGTRLTVT.

This chain connects TRBV6-1 to TRBJ2-5; D gene uncertain. This CDR3 is built from 13 residues. Per germline, CDR1 MNHNS and CDR2 SASEGT. Trimming took 3 bases from V and 0 from J, leaving 5 bases between them. The CDR3 nucleotides read TGTGCCAGCAGTGACCCGTACCAAGAGACCCAGTACTTC. Amino acid sequence: CASSDPYQETQYF.

The chain uses TRBV18 and TRBJ1-1; D may be TRBD1 (5 bases). Germline-derived CDR1 and CDR2 are KGHSH and LQKENI. The CDR3 has 15 residues. Trimming left V 2 bases short and J 7 bases short, with 17 bases between. The CDR3 is CASSPFQGGDGEAFF. The DNA of the CDR3 is TGTGCCAGCTCACCATTCCAGGGAGGGGATGGTGAAGCTTTCTTT.

This chain connects TRBV2 to TRBJ2-7; a possible D gene is TRBD2 (6 bases). This CDR3 region has 15 residues. Per germline, CDR1 SNHLY and CDR2 FYNNEI. V was shortened by 5 bases and J by 2 bases, with 16 bases between the two germline ends. CDR3 bases: TGTGCCAGCAGTAATGGCGATAGCGGAACCTACGAGCAGTACTTC. Translating it yields CASSNGDSGTYEQYF.

The chain combines TRBV18 with TRBJ1-1; D perhaps matches TRBD1 (6 bases). Trimming took 1 base from V and 0 from J, leaving 9 bases between them. The CDR3 has 15 amino acids. The V gene's germline CDR1 is KGHSH and CDR2 LQKENI. The CDR3 nucleotides are TGTGCCAGCTCACCACTTAACAGGGTGAACACTGAAGCTTTCTTT. This encodes CASSPLNRVNTEAFF.

The chain has TRBV27 and TRBJ1-2; D might be TRBD1 (5 bases). Germline CDR1 reads MNHEY; CDR2 reads SMNVEV (reference sequence). CDR3 length equals 13 residues. Trimming cost V 5 bases and J 3 bases, with 10 bases left between them. As DNA, the CDR3 is TGTGCCAGCAGTAGCGGGGGGGACTATGGCTACACCTTC. As protein: CASSSGGDYGYTF.

The chain couples TRBV18 to TRBJ1-1; D might be TRBD1 (5 bases). Germline V gene data show CDR1 as KGHSH and CDR2 as LQKENI. Trimming left V 4 bases short and J 6 bases short, with 9 bases between. This CDR3 is 12 amino acids long. The CDR3: CASSLTTAEAFF. In nucleotides, the CDR3 is TGTGCCAGCTCACTTACGACAGCTGAAGCTTTCTTT.

The chain has TRBV3-1 (or the pseudogene TRBV3-2) and TRBJ2-7; tentative D call: TRBD2 (6 bases). V was pared by 4 bases and J by 3 bases, with 16 bases between. The germline gives CDR1 LGHDT, CDR2 YNNKEL (reference sequence). The CDR3 extends over 15 amino acids. CDR3: CASSRARGSNYEQYF. Written as DNA, the CDR3 is TGTGCCAGCAGCCGAGCACGGGGGTCCAACTACGAGCAGTACTTC.

For this clone: In the same sample, other DNA sequences code for this CDR3. The rearrangement links TRBV11-3 to TRBJ1-1; D gene uncertain. Germline assignment: CDR1 SGHNT and CDR2 YENEEA. Trimming took off 6 bases at V and 1 base at J, with 9 bases between the two ends. There are 13 residues in the CDR3. The CDR3: CASSPGPNTEAFF. The CDR3 region has the DNA TGTGCCAGCAGTCCTGGACCGAACACTGAAGCTTTCTTT.

The sample holds a few counts of this clone. The V and J genes are TRBV4-1 and TRBJ1-5; 7 positions agree with TRBD1. The CDR3 sequence is 14 residues long. The trim removed 1 base at V and 4 bases at J, leaving 1 base unmatched. CDR1 and CDR2 (germline): MGHRA, YSYEKL. Here the CDR3 reads CASSQGTGNQPQHF. The CDR3 region has the DNA TGCGCCAGCAGCCAAGGGACAGGTAATCAGCCCCAGCATTTT.

V gene TRBV2 combines with J gene TRBJ1-2, with TRBD1 identical over 7 bases. CDR3 size: 13 residues. Trimming removed 6 bases from V and 6 bases from J; junction bases left unmatched: 7. Germline CDR1 and CDR2: SNHLY and FYNNEI. The CDR3 DNA sequence: TGTGCCAGCAGCGCAGGGGGGTACAATGGCTACACCTTC. Protein product: CASSAGGYNGYTF.

The chain joins TRBV5-1 to TRBJ1-4; D is ambiguous. The CDR3 is 15 residues long. Germline assignment: CDR1 SGHRS and CDR2 YFSETQ. V gave up 0 bases and J gave up 1 base, with 7 bases separating them. CDR3 nucleotides: TGCGCCAGCAGCTTGGAGCGGGGAACTAATGAAAAACTGTTTTTT. Protein: CASSLERGTNEKLFF.

This chain uses TRBV4-1 with TRBJ2-1; D gene unclear. The germline CDR1 and CDR2 sequences are MGHRA and YSYEKL. Trimming removed 0 bases from V and 9 bases from J, with 21 bases in between. The CDR3 consists of 17 residues. The CDR3 nucleotides read TGCGCCAGCAGCCAAGACGTACTGACTCTCCCCTCGGGTGAGCAGTTCTTC. This codes for CASSQDVLTLPSGEQFF.